One and the same sample provided the 27 T cell receptor beta chains below, sequenced in a study of tumor and adjacent non-tumor tissue in lung cancer. The library came from three nested PCR rounds adapted from ARM-PCR protocols. A single record per CDR3 protein comes from TCRdb applying MiXCR to the multiplex PCR reads. The sample has around 76,000 distinct CDR3 sequences, over 65% seen once. This sample's RNA came from whole unsorted tissue. The normal lung tissue was taken more than 3 cm from the tumor edge. Sequencing was performed on distant non-tumor lung tissue. These receptors were collected from a man in his sixties or seventies with non-small cell lung cancer.

As concerns this clonotype: At one boundary the junction diverges from the germline segment, which might be a read error. The CDR3 is CASNLHGGVTDMQYF. For the CDR3, the DNA is TGTGCCAGCAACTTGCATGGGGGAGTCACAGATATGCAGTATTTT. The V gene is TRBV11-2, the J gene TRBJ2-3; D may match TRBD1 or TRBD2 (5 bases each). The CDR3 length is 15 residues. The germline CDR1 and CDR2 sequences are SGHAT and FQNNGV.

The CDR3 protein is CASSLDELTEAFF. The CDR3 region has the DNA TGTGCCAGCAGTTTGGACGAGTTGACTGAAGCTTTCTTT. This chain connects TRBV6-1 to TRBJ1-1; D uncertain. There are 13 residues in the CDR3. Trimming left V 5 bases short and J 5 bases short, with 12 bases between. Germline V lookup: CDR1 MNHNS, CDR2 SASEGT.

This clonotype was seen more than once but under ten times. Being one base from a much bigger clone, this may be a read error. The rearrangement joins TRBV12-3 or TRBV12-4 to TRBJ1-1; D is ambiguous. The CDR3 loop spans 13 amino acids. V lost 3 bases and J 1 base, leaving 6 bases between the germline ends. CDR3 nucleotide sequence: TGTGCCAGCAGTTTTCAGGAGAACACTGAAGCTTTCTTT. Its protein product is CASSFQENTEAFF.

By sample fraction, this clonotype is medium-sized (0.01 to 0.1%). The chain has TRBV11-3 and TRBJ2-5, with TRBD2 matching over 8 bases. The CDR3 length is 16 residues. The junction had 9 bases not matched to a gene; V was cut back by 1 base and J by 5 bases. Germline-derived CDR1 and CDR2 are SGHNT and YENEEA. The chain's CDR3 is CASSLGVGRLAETQYF. CDR3 sequence (DNA): TGTGCCAGCAGCTTAGGTGTGGGGAGACTAGCGGAGACCCAGTACTTC.

To note about this clonotype: One end of the junction varies from germline; a read error may be responsible. This chain connects TRBV29-1 to TRBJ1-2; D is uncertain. Germline CDR1 reads SQVTM; CDR2 reads ANQGSEA. This CDR3 is built from 13 residues. CDR3 bases: TGCAACGTCTCCACAATAACTAACCATGGCTACACCTTC. Protein sequence: CNVSTITNHGYTF.

On this clonotype: This clone may be a read error of a much larger clone one base away. V gene TRBV20-1 combines with J gene TRBJ2-1, with D perhaps TRBD2 (5 bases). This CDR3 has 15 amino acids. Per germline, CDR1 DFQATT and CDR2 SNEGSKA (reference sequence). The CDR3 region has the DNA TGCAGTGCTAGAGATCAGTTCGCGAGGGCCAATGAGCAGTCCTTC. Its translation: CSARDQFARANEQSF.

This clonotype was counted at least ten times. The chain recombines TRBV4-2 with TRBJ1-6; maybe TRBD1 (6 bases). The CDR3 extends over 15 amino acids. V dropped 0 bases and J dropped 9 bases, with 12 bases sitting between them. Germline V gene sequence: CDR1 LGHNA, CDR2 YNFKEQ. The CDR3 nucleotides are TGTGCCAGCAGCCAAGACAGGGGACGGTCTTCACCCCTCCACTTT. This sequence encodes CASSQDRGRSSPLHF.

Notes on this clonotype: The germline gene is not matched at one end of the junction; a read error may be the cause. The chain combines TRBV29-1 with TRBJ1-5, with D perhaps matching TRBD1 (6 bases). Germline loops: CDR1 SQVTM, CDR2 ANQGSEA. The CDR3 sequence is 13 residues long. The CDR3 bases are TGCAGCGTTGAAGAACAGGGAGGGCAGCCCCATCACTTT. It codes for CSVEEQGGQPHHF.

Notes on this clonotype: A read error is likely, as this CDR3 ends without the conserved phenylalanine or tryptophan. The rearrangement links TRBV12-3 or TRBV12-4 to TRBJ2-5; 10 bases align to TRBD2. The CDR3 covers 15 residues. CDR3 amino acids: CASNGLAGVVETQYS. The CDR3 nucleotides are TGTGCCAGCAACGGGCTAGCGGGAGTGGTGGAGACTCAGTACTCC.

Comments on this clonotype: Sequence at one end of the junction differs from germline and may be a read error. The chain links TRBV29-1 to TRBJ2-7; D uncertain. The CDR3 runs to 12 residues. Germline lookup yields CDR1 SQVTM and CDR2 ANQGSEA. The CDR3 DNA sequence: TGTAGCATTGTTGCTGCATCCTACGAAGAGTACTTC. Protein sequence: CSIVAASYEEYF.

Regarding this clonotype: One end of the junction does not line up with germline, which may come from a read error. The rearrangement links TRBV6-2 or TRBV6-3 to TRBJ2-1; TRBD2 is a possible D gene (5 bases). Germline V CDR1 and CDR2: MNHEY, SVGEGT. The CDR3 extends over 16 amino acids. DNA for the CDR3: TGTGCCAACAGTCCAAAAGTTGGGAAATCGGGGAATGAGCAGCCCTTC. Translation gives CANSPKVGKSGNEQPF.

A remark on this clonotype: Mismatch with germline at one junction end may stem from a read error. This sequence joins TRBV29-1 and TRBJ2-3; D is ambiguous. The CDR3 spans 11 residues. Germline V CDR1 and CDR2: SQVTM, ANQGSEA. The CDR3 sequence is CSTAYVDTQCF. The CDR3, as DNA: TGCAGCACCGCGTACGTAGATACGCAGTGTTTT.

As to this clonotype: At one end, the junction sequence differs from germline, possibly due to a read error. J is TRBJ2-7 and V is TRBV11-1; no definite D call. This CDR3 region has 13 residues. Germline assignment: CDR1 SGHAT and CDR2 FQDESV (reference sequence). In DNA form, the CDR3 reads TGTGCCAGCAGCTTGTTGGGTGGATACGAGCACTACTTC. This sequence encodes CASSLLGGYEHYF.

Comment on this clonotype: An end of the junction does not agree with germline; a read error may underlie this. The rearrangement joins TRBV11-3 to TRBJ2-3; possibly TRBD1 or TRBD2 for D (5 bases each). CDR3 length: 15 amino acids. Germline V gives CDR1 SGHNT, CDR2 YENEEA. The CDR3 DNA follows: TGTGCCAGCACTCATCGGGAAGTAAGCACAGGTACGCAGTATTTT. Translation: CASTHREVSTGTQYF. The full variable domain, in which reference TRBV11-3 and TRBJ2-3 provide the parts outside the CDR3, is EAGVVQSPRYKIIEKKQPVAFWCNPISGHNTLYWYLQNLGQGPELLIRYENEEAVDDSQLPKDRFSAERLKGVDSTLKIQPAELGDSAVYLCASTHREVSTGTQYFGPGTRLTVL.

Of note for this clonotype: A much bigger clone sits one base away, suggesting this may be a read error. The V gene is TRBV20-1, the J gene TRBJ2-5; the match to TRBD1 covers 8 bases. Per germline, CDR1 DFQATT and CDR2 SNEGSKA (reference sequence). Losses at the gene ends were 4 bases for V and 5 bases for J; bases not matched to a gene: 12. This CDR3 has 15 residues. Here the CDR3 reads CSAIDSRGQLETQYF. The CDR3 nucleotides read TGCAGTGCTATAGATTCCAGGGGGCAGTTGGAGACCCAGTACTTC.

The J gene is TRBJ2-7, the V gene TRBV6-1; no clear D gene. CDR1 and CDR2 from the germline V gene are MNHNS and SASEGT. The CDR3 extends over 14 amino acids. Trimming took 8 bases from V and 5 from J, leaving 19 bases between them. The CDR3 DNA sequence: TGTGCCAGCTACTCGACATGGATGACCAACGAGCAGTACTTC. This gives the protein CASYSTWMTNEQYF.

Concerning this clonotype: Relative to the germline gene, one junction end is altered; a read error may explain this. This sequence joins TRBV6-5 and TRBJ2-5; 7 positions agree with TRBD1. The CDR3 has 17 amino acids. The germline V gene encodes CDR1 MNHEY and CDR2 SVGAGI. For the CDR3, the DNA is TGTGCCAGCAGTTCCGCCGGGACAGCGTTCCCACAAGAGACCCAATACTTC. It codes for CASSSAGTAFPQETQYF.

About this clonotype itself: One junction end does not reproduce the germline sequence, and a read error may be involved. The rearrangement uses TRBV29-1 and TRBJ2-2; 8 bases map to TRBD1. Germline V gene data show CDR1 as SQVTM and CDR2 as ANQGSEA. The CDR3 consists of 14 residues. CDR3 sequence reads: CSADGQGDTGELFF. The CDR3 nucleotides read TGCAGCGCCGACGGACAGGGCGACACCGGGGAGTTGTTTTTT.

On this clonotype itself: A much more abundant neighbour one base away suggests this may be a read error. V gene TRBV20-1 combines with J gene TRBJ1-6; D remains unclear. Trimming removed 3 bases at V and 11 bases at J, with 17 bases between. The CDR3 covers 14 residues. From germline, CDR1 is DFQATT and CDR2 SNEGSKA (reference sequence). CDR3 sequence reads: CSASGRFGGPPLHF. In DNA form, the CDR3 reads TGCAGTGCTAGTGGCAGGTTCGGTGGTCCACCCCTCCACTTT.

On this clonotype: The missing conserved phenylalanine or tryptophan at the end of this CDR3 makes a read error likely. The chain is built from TRBV11-2 and TRBJ1-2; 9 nucleotides line up with TRBD1. The J segment lost 1 base and the V segment lost 8 bases, leaving 5 bases of the junction unmatched. Germline V CDR1 and CDR2: SGHAT, FQNNGV. This CDR3 is built from 14 residues. The CDR3 sequence: CASSVTGGNYGYTY. CDR3 coding DNA: TGTGCCAGCTCGGTGACAGGGGGTAACTATGGCTACACCTAC.

About this clonotype: A much larger clone lies a single base off, so this may be a read error. This chain connects TRBV7-8 to TRBJ2-3; D gene unclear. This CDR3 spans 15 amino acids. V shed 6 bases and J shed 2 bases, with 15 bases lying between them. Germline V gene lookup returns CDR1 SGHVS and CDR2 FQNEAQ. The CDR3 region is CASRISELITDTQYF. The CDR3 nucleotides are TGTGCCAGCAGAATCTCGGAGCTGATCACAGATACGCAGTATTTT.

In this sample, this clonotype turned up once. A read error may explain this, as a much larger clone is one base away. This chain uses TRBV28 with TRBJ1-4, with TRBD1 identical over 7 bases. The CDR3 contains 13 residues. Germline CDR1 is MDHEN and CDR2 is SYDVKM. In DNA form, the CDR3 reads TGTGACAGCAGGGGGGGAACTAATGAAAAACTGTTTTTT. This gives the protein CDSRGGTNEKLFF.

Note on this clonotype: At one end the junction does not follow the germline gene, possibly because of a read error. The rearrangement joins TRBV11-2 to TRBJ1-1; D unresolved. CDR3 length: 15 residues. Germline V gives CDR1 SGHAT, CDR2 FQNNGV. For the CDR3, the DNA is TGTGCAAGCAGCTTCGCCAATTCAATGAACACTGAAGCCTTCTTT. The encoded protein is CASSFANSMNTEAFF.

Remarks on this clonotype: One end of the junction varies from germline; a read error may be responsible. The gene calls are TRBV29-1 and TRBJ2-7, with 11 bases lining up with TRBD2. The germline V gene has CDR1 SQVTM and CDR2 ANQGSEA. CDR3 length equals 11 residues. CDR3 protein: CSAKTSGMAFF. CDR3 DNA: TGCAGCGCTAAGACTAGCGGGATGGCTTTTTTC.

Remarks on this clonotype: This is likely a read error, given that the CDR3 carries no conserved phenylalanine or tryptophan at its end. This sequence joins TRBV10-3 and TRBJ2-3, with TRBD2 matching over 7 bases. CDR1 is ENHRY and CDR2 is SYGVKD in the germline V gene. V was pared by 3 bases and J by 1 base, with 7 bases of the junction left unmatched. There are 16 residues in the CDR3. The CDR3, as DNA: TGTGCCATCAGTGATCTCGCGGGAGAAGGCACAGATACGCAGTATATT. Encoded protein: CAISDLAGEGTDTQYI.

V gene TRBV4-2 combines with J gene TRBJ1-1; a weak D match, TRBD1 (6 bases). CDR1 is LGHNA and CDR2 is YNFKEQ in the germline V gene. CDR3 length: 15 residues. The germline V and J ends were trimmed by 7 bases and 5 bases, with 20 bases remaining between them. Here the CDR3 DNA reads TGTGCCAGCAATAAGGGGGTTGAGGGTGGTACTGAAGCTTTCTTT. Translating it yields CASNKGVEGGTEAFF.

There are a few counts of this clonotype. The conserved final phenylalanine or tryptophan is absent from the CDR3, which likely points to a read error. Because the CDR3's place on the DNA is in doubt, the DNA is left out and the CDR3 is given as listed by TCRdb. The CDR3 reads CTSDEGQGKSGANVLTL. J is TRBJ2-6 and V is TRBV11-3; the DNA was not compared with TRBD1, the D call given in the table. The CDR3 sequence runs 17 residues, both termini included. The germline V gene encodes CDR1 SGHNT and CDR2 YENEEA.